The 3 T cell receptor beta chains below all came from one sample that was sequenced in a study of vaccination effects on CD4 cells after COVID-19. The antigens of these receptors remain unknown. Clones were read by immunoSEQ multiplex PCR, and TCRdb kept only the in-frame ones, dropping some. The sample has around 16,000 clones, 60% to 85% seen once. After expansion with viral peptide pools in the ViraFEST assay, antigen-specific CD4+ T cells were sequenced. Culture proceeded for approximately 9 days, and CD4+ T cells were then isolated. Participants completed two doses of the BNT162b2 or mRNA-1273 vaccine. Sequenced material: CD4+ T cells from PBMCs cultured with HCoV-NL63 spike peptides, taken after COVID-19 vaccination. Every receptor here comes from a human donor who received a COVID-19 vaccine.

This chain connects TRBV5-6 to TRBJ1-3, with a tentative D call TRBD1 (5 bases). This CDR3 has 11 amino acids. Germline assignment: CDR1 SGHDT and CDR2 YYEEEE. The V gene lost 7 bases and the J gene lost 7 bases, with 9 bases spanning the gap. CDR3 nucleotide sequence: TGTGCCAGCCAGGGATTGAACACCATATATTTT. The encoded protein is CASQGLNTIYF.

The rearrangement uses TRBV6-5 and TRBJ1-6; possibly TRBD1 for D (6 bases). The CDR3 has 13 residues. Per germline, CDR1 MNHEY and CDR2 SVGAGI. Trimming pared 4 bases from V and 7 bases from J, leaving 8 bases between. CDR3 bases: TGTGCCAGCAGTTGGGACACAAATTCACCCCTCCACTTT. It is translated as CASSWDTNSPLHF.

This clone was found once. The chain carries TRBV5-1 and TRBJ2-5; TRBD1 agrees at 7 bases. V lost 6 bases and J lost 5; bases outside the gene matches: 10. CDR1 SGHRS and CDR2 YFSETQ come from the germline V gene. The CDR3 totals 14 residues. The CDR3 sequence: CASTRTGRRETQYF. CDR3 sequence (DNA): TGCGCCAGCACCCGGACAGGCCGGAGGGAGACCCAGTACTTC. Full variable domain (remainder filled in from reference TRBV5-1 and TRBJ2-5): KAGVTQTPRYLIKTRGQQVTLSCSPISGHRSVSWYQQTPGQGLQFLFEYFSETQRNKGNFPGRFSGRQFSNSRSEMNVSTLELGDSALYLCASTRTGRRETQYFGPGTRLLVL.